Presented here are 17 T cell receptor beta chains from one specimen sequenced in a study of control samples from healthy donors and cancer patients. The data were produced by immunoSEQ multiplex PCR, yet TCRdb's version contains in-frame clones alone and is incomplete. Of 120,000 or so clones in the sample, roughly 91% were seen once. Sequencing was carried out using blood. The receptors originated from a man aged 35-49 years in good health.

This clone occurred once. This chain joins TRBV5-1 and TRBJ1-5; D is unresolved. CDR1 SGHRS and CDR2 YFSETQ come from the germline V gene. The CDR3 is made up of 13 amino acids. V was trimmed by 1 base and J by 3 bases, leaving 5 bases between them. Here the CDR3 DNA reads TGCGCCAGCAGCTTGACAGCCAATCAGCCCCAGCATTTT. Translation gives CASSLTANQPQHF.

This chain joins TRBV10-3 and TRBJ1-1; D is unclear. Germline CDR1 and CDR2: ENHRY and SYGVKD. Between the trimmed V and J ends, which lost 3 bases and 4 bases, there was a span of 12 bases. This CDR3 spans 14 amino acids. The CDR3 DNA reads TGTGCCATCAGTGAATGGTCAGCGAGCACTGAAGCTTTCTTT. Translation: CAISEWSASTEAFF.

V and J are TRBV18 and TRBJ1-3, with D tentatively TRBD1 (6 bases). The CDR3 has 15 residues. CDR1 is KGHSH, CDR2 LQKENI, per germline. V was trimmed by 2 bases and J by 2 bases, leaving 10 bases between them. CDR3 in amino acids: CASSPFGGAGNTIYF. In DNA form, the CDR3 reads TGTGCCAGCTCACCATTCGGGGGCGCTGGAAACACCATATATTTT.

The V and J genes are TRBV30 and TRBJ1-1; D is uncertain. This CDR3 has 11 amino acids. Germline CDR1 and CDR2: GTSNPN and SVGIG (reference sequence). The V gene lost 2 bases and the J gene lost 0 bases, with 1 base spanning the gap. CDR3 in amino acids: CAWSLNTEAFF. The CDR3 DNA sequence: TGTGCCTGGAGTTTGAACACTGAAGCTTTCTTT. The complete variable domain, with remaining parts taken from reference TRBV30 and TRBJ1-1, reads SQTIHQWPATLVQPVGSPLSLECTVEGTSNPNLYWYRQAAGRGLQLLFYSVGIGQISSEVPQNLSASRPQDRQFILSSKKLLLSDSGFYLCAWSLNTEAFFGQGTRLTVV.

This clone was counted a single time. The rearrangement uses TRBV6-1 and TRBJ2-3; possible D gene TRBD2, 7 bases. CDR1 and CDR2 (germline): MNHNS, SASEGT. The CDR3 extends over 15 amino acids. The V gene lost 1 base and the J gene lost 6 bases, with 14 bases spanning the gap. This chain's CDR3 is CASSEGGGPRDTQYF. CDR3 sequence (DNA): TGTGCCAGCAGTGAAGGGGGGGGGCCGAGGGATACGCAGTATTTT.

In this sample, this clone turned up once. V is TRBV11-2 and J is TRBJ2-7; possible D gene TRBD2, 7 bases. The CDR3 contains 17 residues. V shed 5 bases and J shed 0 bases, with 20 bases lying between them. Germline CDR1 SGHAT, CDR2 FQNNGV. The CDR3 region is CASSPGEGSDPSYEQYF. CDR3 coding DNA: TGTGCCAGCAGCCCAGGGGAGGGGTCCGACCCCTCCTACGAGCAGTACTTC.

The chain couples TRBV27 to TRBJ2-5; the D gene is possibly TRBD1 (5 bases). Germline values: CDR1 MNHEY, CDR2 SMNVEV (reference sequence). V lost 6 bases and J 4 bases, leaving 15 bases between the germline ends. CDR3 length equals 14 residues. DNA of the CDR3: TGTGCCAGCAGACCAACAGGTGTTAGAGAGACCCAGTACTTC. It specifies CASRPTGVRETQYF.

The chain couples TRBV3-1 (or the pseudogene TRBV3-2) to TRBJ1-4, with no clear D. The V gene's germline CDR1 is LGHDT and CDR2 YNNKEL (reference sequence). This CDR3 spans 12 amino acids. V dropped 2 bases and J dropped 2 bases, with 0 bases sitting between them. The DNA of the CDR3 is TGTGCCAGCAGCCAAACTAATGAAAAACTGTTTTTT. Its translation is CASSQTNEKLFF.

The chain is built from TRBV30 and TRBJ1-4; the D is unclear. V was clipped by 6 bases and J by 0 bases, with 11 bases between them. The CDR3 covers 14 residues. Germline CDR1 is GTSNPN and CDR2 is SVGIG (reference sequence). For the CDR3, the DNA is TGTGCCTGTAGGACCCGGGCAACTAATGAAAAACTGTTTTTT. Encoded protein: CACRTRATNEKLFF.

This clone was seen a few times. This chain joins TRBV4-3 and TRBJ1-6; D is unclear. Germline-derived CDR1 and CDR2 are LGHNA and YSLEER. The CDR3 spans 16 residues. Trimming removed 1 base from V and 0 bases from J, with 7 bases in between. The CDR3 loop is CASSQVERSYNSPLHF. Written as DNA, the CDR3 is TGCGCCAGCAGCCAAGTTGAACGCTCCTATAATTCACCCCTCCACTTT.

The rearrangement links TRBV6-5 to TRBJ1-2, with D perhaps TRBD1 (5 bases). V lost 8 bases and J lost 4, with 14 bases in between. Germline-derived CDR1 and CDR2 are MNHEY and SVGAGI. The length of the CDR3 is 13 residues. CDR3 sequence: CASASDRPYGYTF. CDR3 nucleotide sequence: TGTGCCAGCGCCTCAGACAGACCCTATGGCTACACCTTC.

The sample holds one count of this clone. The chain couples TRBV11-2 to TRBJ2-1; no clear D. The CDR3 length is 15 residues. From germline, CDR1 is SGHAT and CDR2 FQNNGV. V was trimmed by 5 bases and J by 9 bases, leaving 20 bases between them. The CDR3 DNA reads as TGTGCCAGCAGCGGATATCCCCGGAGCCTGGGTGAGCAGTTCTTC. It codes for CASSGYPRSLGEQFF.

The chain carries TRBV11-3 and TRBJ2-2, with TRBD2 identical over 11 bases. The germline gives CDR1 SGHNT, CDR2 YENEEA. The CDR3 runs to 20 residues. Unmatched junction bases numbered 12, after V lost 0 bases and J lost 3 bases. The CDR3 region has the DNA TGTGCCAGCAGCTTAGAAGGCTGGCCTAGCGGGGGGAAGTACACCGGGGAGCTGTTTTTT. Protein product: CASSLEGWPSGGKYTGELFF.

The chain combines TRBV4-1 with TRBJ2-7; 12 nucleotides line up with TRBD2. The CDR3 covers 17 residues. The germline CDR1 and CDR2 sequences are MGHRA and YSYEKL. Trimming removed 6 bases from V and 3 bases from J; junction bases left unmatched: 12. CDR3 nucleotide sequence: TGCGCCAGCAGGGAAGCCTTACTAGCGGGGGGCAACTACGAGCAGTACTTC. Protein product: CASREALLAGGNYEQYF.

The gene calls are TRBV9 and TRBJ1-1, with 10 bases matching TRBD1. Germline V gene lookup returns CDR1 SGDLS and CDR2 YYNGEE. The V and J ends lost 4 bases and 5 bases, in that order; junction bases with no gene match: 8. The CDR3 loop spans 15 amino acids. The CDR3, as DNA: TGTGCCAGCAGCCCAGACCGGACAGGGGGGACTGAAGCTTTCTTT. It translates to CASSPDRTGGTEAFF.

This clone was recorded at least ten times. V is TRBV2 and J is TRBJ2-7; D is possibly TRBD1 or TRBD2 (6 bases each). Germline V lookup: CDR1 SNHLY, CDR2 FYNNEI. The V and J ends lost 4 bases and 5 bases respectively, with 9 bases between them. The CDR3 contains 12 residues. The CDR3 DNA sequence: TGTGCCAGCAGTGGGGGGGCCCACGAGCAGTACTTC. This gives the protein CASSGGAHEQYF.

V usage is TRBV5-5 and J usage is TRBJ1-6; 8 nucleotides agree with TRBD1. The germline V gene has CDR1 SGHKS and CDR2 YYEKEE (reference sequence). V shed 0 bases and J 9 bases; nucleotides not matched to a gene: 8. The CDR3 is 16 amino acids. The CDR3 DNA sequence: TGTGCCAGCAGCTTGGTCGCGGGACAGGTTTTTTCACCCCTCCACTTT. The encoded protein is CASSLVAGQVFSPLHF.